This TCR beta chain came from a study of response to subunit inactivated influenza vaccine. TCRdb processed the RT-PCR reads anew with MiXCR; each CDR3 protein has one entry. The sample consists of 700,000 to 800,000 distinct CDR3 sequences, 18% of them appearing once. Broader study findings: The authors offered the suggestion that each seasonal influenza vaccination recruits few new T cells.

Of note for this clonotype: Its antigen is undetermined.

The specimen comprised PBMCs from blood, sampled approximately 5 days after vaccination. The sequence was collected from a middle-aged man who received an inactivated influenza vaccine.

The CDR3 spells CAWSLGETQYF. The CDR3 DNA sequence: TGTGCCTGGAGCCTAGGGGAGACCCAGTACTTC. The chain uses TRBV30 and TRBJ2-5; D unresolved. The CDR3 spans 11 residues. V was cut by 3 bases and J by 5 bases, with 7 bases left in between. The germline gives CDR1 GTSNPN, CDR2 SVGIG (reference sequence).